The 18 T cell receptor beta chains below were found in one sample sequenced in a study of spatial heterogeneity in lung cancer. Regarding time point: sample taken at primary tumor resection. Unsorted whole RNA samples from tumor, nontumor lung or frozen PBMC were sequenced. Each CDR3 protein is one row after TCRdb ran MiXCR on the 5' RACE reads. The sample consists of roughly 25,000 distinct CDR3 sequences, about 4.5% of them appearing once. Sequenced material: PBMCs, taken at surgery. The receptors here all came from a male donor with early-stage non-small cell lung cancer.

Many counts were recorded for this clonotype. This chain connects TRBV20-1 to TRBJ2-3, with D uncertain. Per the germline V gene, CDR1 is DFQATT and CDR2 is SNEGSKA (reference sequence). This CDR3 is 16 amino acids long. Trimming removed 5 bases from V and 8 bases from J, with 26 bases in between. The CDR3, as DNA: TGCAGTGCTGGGTTTCCGGGTCTCCTTAAATCGGGTACGCAGTATTTT. Its translation: CSAGFPGLLKSGTQYF.

Ten or more counts support this clonotype. The chain employs TRBV10-3 and TRBJ2-5; D might be TRBD1 (6 bases). Germline CDR1 is ENHRY and CDR2 is SYGVKD. The CDR3 runs 15 residues. Trimming removed 0 bases at V and 7 bases at J, with 15 bases between. CDR3 in amino acids: CAISESTGDTGTQYF. Here the CDR3 DNA reads TGTGCCATCAGTGAGTCGACTGGGGACACAGGGACCCAGTACTTC.

In its sample, this clonotype was seen many times. V is TRBV4-1 and J is TRBJ2-1, with 9 bases lining up with TRBD2. The CDR3 consists of 18 residues. CDR1 is MGHRA, CDR2 YSYEKL, per germline. J gave up 0 bases and V 4 bases, and 10 bases lay outside the gene matches. In nucleotides, the CDR3 is TGCGCCAGCAGCCTAAGGGGGACTAGCCCGAGCTCCTACAATGAGCAGTTCTTC. As protein: CASSLRGTSPSSYNEQFF.

At least ten counts were recorded for this clonotype. The rearrangement uses TRBV7-9 and TRBJ1-3; D is unresolved. V was trimmed by 5 bases and J by 0 bases, leaving 14 bases between them. From germline, CDR1 is SEHNR and CDR2 FQNEAQ (reference sequence). CDR3 length equals 16 residues. Written as DNA, the CDR3 is TGTGCCAGCAGCCCACGGACCCCGACCTCTGGAAACACCATATATTTT. It encodes CASSPRTPTSGNTIYF.

The sample holds many counts of this clonotype. The chain recombines TRBV5-4 with TRBJ2-3, with 7 bases matching TRBD2. V trimming: 0 bases; J trimming: 1 base; junction bases outside the gene matches: 2. CDR3 length equals 15 residues. The germline CDR1 and CDR2 sequences are SGHNT and YYREEE (reference sequence). The CDR3 region is CASSLGLAGTDTQYF. As DNA, the CDR3 is TGTGCCAGCAGCTTGGGACTAGCCGGCACAGATACGCAGTATTTT.

This clonotype was recorded at least ten times. The CDR3 is CASSFGQSGANVLTF. The CDR3 region has the DNA TGCGCCAGCAGCTTTGGACAATCTGGGGCCAACGTCCTGACTTTC. The chain combines TRBV5-1 with TRBJ2-6, with D tentatively TRBD1 (5 bases). Germline V gene lookup returns CDR1 SGHRS and CDR2 YFSETQ. Between the trimmed V and J ends, which lost 2 bases and 1 base, there was a span of 7 bases. This CDR3 has 15 residues.

This clonotype appeared many times. The chain couples TRBV5-4 to TRBJ1-4; 9 nucleotides align to TRBD1. With 4 bases clipped from V and 5 bases from J, the junction kept 3 bases outside the gene matches. The length of the CDR3 is 14 residues. Per the germline V gene, CDR1 is SGHNT and CDR2 is YYREEE (reference sequence). The CDR3 DNA reads TGTGCCAGCAGCACCGGGACAGGGAATGAAAAACTGTTTTTT. This translates into CASSTGTGNEKLFF.

This clonotype was recorded at least ten times. CDR3 nucleotides: TGTGCCAGCAGCGCGACAGGGTACGAGCAGTACTTC. It translates to CASSATGYEQYF. The gene calls are TRBV2 and TRBJ2-7, with 7 bases matching TRBD1. Unmatched junction bases numbered 3, after V lost 6 bases and J lost 4 bases. The V gene's germline CDR1 is SNHLY and CDR2 FYNNEI. This CDR3 region has 12 residues.

This clonotype has a count of ten or more. The rearrangement joins TRBV10-3 to TRBJ2-1; a weak D match, TRBD2 (5 bases). The CDR3 sequence is 17 residues long. Per germline, CDR1 ENHRY and CDR2 SYGVKD. Between the trimmed V and J ends, which lost 10 bases and 1 base, there was a span of 23 bases. The CDR3 region is CATLEAANLRSYNEQFF. CDR3 sequence (DNA): TGTGCCACCCTAGAAGCGGCTAATCTGAGGTCCTACAATGAGCAGTTCTTC.

The table lists this clonotype with many counts. This chain links TRBV5-1 with TRBJ1-2; the D gene is possibly TRBD1 (5 bases). CDR3 size: 13 residues. Germline V gene data show CDR1 as SGHRS and CDR2 as YFSETQ. Trimming took 4 bases from V and 5 from J, leaving 12 bases between them. The CDR3 DNA reads as TGCGCCAGCAGCCCAGGGTCGTATTATGGCTACACCTTC. This encodes CASSPGSYYGYTF.

This clonotype was counted many times. CDR3 nucleotides: TGTGCCAGCAGTTTGGGCCCAAGTTTCGGGGAGCTGTTTTTT. The encoded protein is CASSLGPSFGELFF. The chain recombines TRBV28 with TRBJ2-2; D gene unclear. V was clipped by 3 bases and J by 7 bases, with 12 bases between them. Looked up from germline, CDR1 is MDHEN and CDR2 is SYDVKM. The CDR3 totals 14 residues.

In its sample, this clonotype was seen a few times. CDR3 coding DNA: TGTGCCAGCAGCTTAGACGGGACAGGGGATACCTATGGCTACACCTTC. The encoded protein is CASSLDGTGDTYGYTF. The chain joins TRBV7-2 to TRBJ1-2, with TRBD1 matching 10 bases. Germline-derived CDR1 and CDR2 are SGHTA and FQGNSA. Trimming cost V 1 base and J 4 bases; bases outside gene matches: 6. There are 16 residues in the CDR3.

This clonotype was counted ten times or more. The chain combines TRBV5-4 with TRBJ2-3; 10 nucleotides agree with TRBD2. The CDR3 covers 15 residues. CDR1 and CDR2 from the germline V gene are SGHNT and YYREEE (reference sequence). J was trimmed by 5 bases and V by 1 base; bases with no gene match: 4. In nucleotides, the CDR3 is TGTGCCAGCAGCTTGACTAGCGGGACACAAGATACGCAGTATTTT. Its translation: CASSLTSGTQDTQYF.

There are a few counts of this clonotype. The chain uses TRBV28 and TRBJ2-6; D is unresolved. Trimming pared 5 bases from V and 1 base from J, leaving 6 bases between. From germline, CDR1 is MDHEN and CDR2 SYDVKM. The CDR3 loop spans 14 amino acids. The CDR3 loop reads CASSTVSGANVLTF. The CDR3 nucleotides are TGTGCCAGCAGTACGGTATCTGGGGCCAACGTCCTGACTTTC.

This clonotype was detected ten times or more. This chain links TRBV20-1 with TRBJ2-7; maybe TRBD1 (6 bases). Germline-derived CDR1 and CDR2 are DFQATT and SNEGSKA (reference sequence). Deletions cut 6 bases from V and 9 bases from J, with 18 bases between. The CDR3 is 12 residues long. CDR3 sequence (DNA): TGCAGTGCCAAACCCACAGGGAGCGGGCAGTACTTC. Its translation: CSAKPTGSGQYF.

This clonotype was counted ten times or more. The chain employs TRBV6-2 or TRBV6-3 and TRBJ2-7; unclear D gene. Trimming left V 6 bases short and J 0 bases short, with 12 bases between. This CDR3 contains 14 residues. In germline, CDR1 is MNHEY, CDR2 SVGEGT. This CDR3 is CASSRTVGSYEQYF. Written as DNA, the CDR3 is TGTGCCAGCAGCCGAACGGTGGGCTCCTACGAGCAGTACTTC.

This clonotype was counted between two and nine times. The J gene is TRBJ1-2, the V gene TRBV12-3 or TRBV12-4; D is unclear. This CDR3 spans 14 amino acids. The ends were cut back, 6 bases at V and 1 base at J, with 12 bases in the middle. CDR3 nucleotide sequence: TGTGCCAGCAGCCCTTACACAGTTAACTATGGCTACACCTTC. Its translation: CASSPYTVNYGYTF.

This clonotype was seen a handful of times. The J gene is TRBJ2-3, the V gene TRBV7-2; 8 nucleotides match TRBD1. The CDR3 runs 16 residues. Germline CDR1 and CDR2: SGHTA and FQGNSA. V dropped 2 bases and J dropped 2; count of bases not matched to a gene: 6. In DNA, the CDR3 is TGTGCCAGCAGCTTAAGCAGGGGGCGCAACACAGATACGCAGTATTTT. This translates into CASSLSRGRNTDTQYF.